Listed below are T cell receptor beta chains from one sample, sequenced in a study of blood T cell repertoires in COVID-19. Generated by immunoSEQ multiplex PCR, the TCRdb table keeps only in-frame clones and is missing some. The sample yields more than 85,000 clones, around 85% seen once. The sequencing input was peripheral blood. The receptors shown here come from a human donor in a cohort sampled during active COVID-19. Both conserved end residues are part of each CDR3. The order of the fields is CDR3 protein, CDR3 DNA, D gene, J gene, clone size, CDR3 length, V gene. A D gene is named only where the DNA matches it firmly. Expanded clones get a size class; other rows say once, few or many, or leave the size out.

cdr3_aa: CASSLYSRGDEQYF
cdr3_nt: TGTGCCAGCAGTTTATATTCCAGGGGAGACGAGCAGTACTTC
d_call: NA
j_call: TRBJ2-7
clone_size: once
cdr3_length: 14
v_call: TRBV28

cdr3_aa: CASSRGNQETQYF
cdr3_nt: TGTGCCAGCTCACGAGGGAACCAAGAGACCCAGTACTTC
d_call: NA
j_call: TRBJ2-5
clone_size: NA
cdr3_length: 13
v_call: TRBV18

cdr3_aa: CASSTSGSSETQYF
cdr3_nt: TGTGCCAGCAGCACTAGCGGGAGCTCTGAGACCCAGTACTTC
d_call: TRBD2
j_call: TRBJ2-5
clone_size: NA
cdr3_length: 14
v_call: TRBV7-2

cdr3_aa: CASSPGGEGYTF
cdr3_nt: TGTGCCAGCAGCCCGGGGGGGGAAGGCTACACCTTC
d_call: NA
j_call: TRBJ1-2
clone_size: NA
cdr3_length: 12
v_call: TRBV3-1/TRBV3-2

cdr3_aa: CASSREGQGAPDRYF
cdr3_nt: TGTGCCAGCAGCCGAGAGGGACAGGGAGCCCCGGACCGGTACTTC
d_call: TRBD1
j_call: TRBJ2-4
clone_size: once
cdr3_length: 15
v_call: TRBV4-2

cdr3_aa: CATRGSVAGKVLYGGYTF
cdr3_nt: TGTGCCACCAGGGGATCGGTGGCAGGGAAGGTGCTCTATGGCGGCTACACCTTC
d_call: NA
j_call: TRBJ1-2
clone_size: NA
cdr3_length: 18
v_call: TRBV10-3

cdr3_aa: CASRTEVLVPDTQYF
cdr3_nt: TGTGCCAGCAGGACGGAGGTATTAGTTCCAGATACGCAGTATTTT
d_call: NA
j_call: TRBJ2-3
clone_size: NA
cdr3_length: 15
v_call: TRBV6-5

cdr3_aa: CATSDLGRRPGNEQYF
cdr3_nt: TGTGCCACCAGTGATTTAGGCCGGCGACCGGGGAACGAGCAGTACTTC
d_call: NA
j_call: TRBJ2-7
clone_size: NA
cdr3_length: 16
v_call: TRBV24-1

cdr3_aa: CASSPGQYGYTF
cdr3_nt: TGTGCCAGCAGCCCAGGGCAGTATGGCTACACCTTC
d_call: NA
j_call: TRBJ1-2
clone_size: NA
cdr3_length: 12
v_call: TRBV3-1/TRBV3-2

cdr3_aa: CASSSDGGSPLTQYF
cdr3_nt: TGTGCCAGCAGCTCGGACGGCGGGAGCCCCTTGACGCAGTATTTT
d_call: TRBD2
j_call: TRBJ2-3
clone_size: NA
cdr3_length: 15
v_call: TRBV5-4

cdr3_aa: CASSDRTGGNQPQHF
cdr3_nt: TGTGCCAGCAGTGATAGGACAGGTGGAAATCAGCCCCAGCATTTT
d_call: TRBD1
j_call: TRBJ1-5
clone_size: NA
cdr3_length: 15
v_call: TRBV2

cdr3_aa: CASSGPDGGDEKLFF
cdr3_nt: TGTGCCAGCAGTGGACCCGACGGGGGGGATGAAAAACTGTTTTTT
d_call: NA
j_call: TRBJ1-4
clone_size: few
cdr3_length: 15
v_call: TRBV2

cdr3_aa: CASSIATSPYEQYF
cdr3_nt: TGTGCCAGTAGTATAGCAACTAGTCCCTACGAGCAGTACTTC
d_call: NA
j_call: TRBJ2-7
clone_size: NA
cdr3_length: 14
v_call: TRBV19

cdr3_aa: CASSLVPSGANVLTF
cdr3_nt: TGTGCCAGCAGCTTAGTCCCTTCTGGGGCCAACGTCCTGACTTTC
d_call: NA
j_call: TRBJ2-6
clone_size: NA
cdr3_length: 15
v_call: TRBV7-2

cdr3_aa: CASSYEANDADTQYF
cdr3_nt: TGTGCCAGCAGTTACGAAGCGAATGACGCAGATACGCAGTATTTT
d_call: NA
j_call: TRBJ2-3
clone_size: once
cdr3_length: 15
v_call: TRBV6-5

cdr3_aa: CASSRGFGYNSPLHF
cdr3_nt: TGTGCCAGCAGCAGGGGGTTCGGCTATAATTCACCCCTCCACTTT
d_call: NA
j_call: TRBJ1-6
clone_size: once
cdr3_length: 15
v_call: TRBV3-1/TRBV3-2

cdr3_aa: CASSLGGALSYEQYF
cdr3_nt: TGTGCCAGCAGCTTAGGCGGAGCCCTCTCCTACGAGCAGTACTTC
d_call: NA
j_call: TRBJ2-7
clone_size: once
cdr3_length: 15
v_call: TRBV7-8

cdr3_aa: CASSHGGATDTQYF
cdr3_nt: TGTGCCAGCAGCCACGGAGGGGCCACAGATACGCAGTATTTT
d_call: NA
j_call: TRBJ2-3
clone_size: NA
cdr3_length: 14
v_call: TRBV3-1/TRBV3-2

cdr3_aa: CASSQGRGESEAFF
cdr3_nt: TGCGCCAGCAGCCAGGGCAGGGGGGAGTCTGAAGCTTTCTTT
d_call: TRBD1
j_call: TRBJ1-1
clone_size: NA
cdr3_length: 14
v_call: TRBV4-3

cdr3_aa: CASSRQANQPQHF
cdr3_nt: TGTGCCAGCAGTCGACAGGCTAATCAGCCCCAGCATTTT
d_call: NA
j_call: TRBJ1-5
clone_size: once
cdr3_length: 13
v_call: TRBV5-6

cdr3_aa: CASSYRRASGSNEQFF
cdr3_nt: TGTGCCAGCAGTTACCGGCGGGCTAGCGGGAGCAATGAGCAGTTCTTC
d_call: TRBD2
j_call: TRBJ2-1
clone_size: NA
cdr3_length: 16
v_call: TRBV6-2/TRBV6-3

cdr3_aa: CASSQGLQETQYF
cdr3_nt: TGTGCCAGCAGCCAAGGACTACAAGAGACCCAGTACTTC
d_call: NA
j_call: TRBJ2-5
clone_size: NA
cdr3_length: 13
v_call: TRBV7-2

cdr3_aa: CASSFLRGYGYTF
cdr3_nt: TGTGCCAGCAGTTTTTTAAGGGGCTATGGCTACACCTTC
d_call: NA
j_call: TRBJ1-2
clone_size: NA
cdr3_length: 13
v_call: TRBV6-2/TRBV6-3

cdr3_aa: CAISVSGPATNEKLFF
cdr3_nt: TGTGCCATCAGTGTCTCAGGCCCAGCAACTAATGAAAAACTGTTTTTT
d_call: NA
j_call: TRBJ1-4
clone_size: NA
cdr3_length: 16
v_call: TRBV10-3